The present T cell receptor beta chain was sequenced within a study of cytomegalovirus exposure and HLA in healthy donors. The CDR3 loop spans 15 amino acids. The V gene's germline CDR1 is SGHRS and CDR2 YFSETQ. V shed 4 bases and J shed 0 bases, with 13 bases lying between them. The PCR contained 60 Vbeta and 13 Jbeta primers. Repertoires were generated with immunoSEQ multiplex PCR, while TCRdb's copy carries only in-frame clones and drops some. Of roughly 130,000 clones in the sample, approximately 78% are singletons; the top ten hold approximately 2.9%. The receptor comes from a human donor in good health. This chain joins TRBV5-1 and TRBJ1-2; D is uncertain. The sequenced sample consisted of PBMCs. This CDR3 reads CASSITGNPNYGYTF. CDR3 coding DNA: TGCGCCAGCAGCATAACCGGGAATCCTAACTATGGCTACACCTTC.